A selection of T cell receptor beta chains follows, all from one sample in a study of control samples from healthy donors and cancer patients. This table comes from immunoSEQ multiplex PCR, and its TCRdb copy is limited to in-frame clones, with some not included. This table has about 130,000 clones, more than 85% appearing once. Sequenced input: blood. The receptors derive from a man aged 18 to 30 in good health. CDR3s leave out the opening cysteine and the closing phenylalanine or tryptophan. A D gene is named only where the DNA matches it firmly.

CDR3 protein	V gene	J gene	D gene
ASNPSGRGLRTALDTQY	TRBV28	TRBJ2-3	.
ASSPILGGATEAF	TRBV6-5	TRBJ1-1	.
ASSSQGGLNEQF	TRBV7-3	TRBJ2-1	.
ASSSILAGLNTGELF	TRBV5-1	TRBJ2-2	.
ASSLKGTGRPGSPF	TRBV7-9	TRBJ1-1	TRBD1
ASSTPFGTANQPQH	TRBV19	TRBJ1-5	TRBD1
ASSGGGSASTDTQY	TRBV9	TRBJ2-3	.
ASSLTPATRGSGEQY	TRBV7-2	TRBJ2-7	.
ASSDSGAGQPQH	TRBV6-1	TRBJ1-5	.
ASSLKGLARGGEQY	TRBV6-6	TRBJ2-7	TRBD2
ASTRQGTDTQY	TRBV2	TRBJ2-3	.
ASSLVRASAGEQY	TRBV5-6	TRBJ2-7	.
ASSLNRGVGGYT	TRBV7-2	TRBJ1-2	TRBD1
ASSTSGRKNNEQF	TRBV28	TRBJ2-1	TRBD2
AISLRRDFNTEAF	TRBV10-3	TRBJ1-1	.
ASSLGRDYGYT	TRBV12-3/TRBV12-4	TRBJ1-2	.
ASSRTVSIQETQY	TRBV7-3	TRBJ2-5	.
ASGSDRRGNTEAF	TRBV6-5	TRBJ1-1	.
ASSGGTDQPQH	TRBV25-1	TRBJ1-5	TRBD1
AWSLGTLYEQY	TRBV30	TRBJ2-7	.
ASSGTGRTGELF	TRBV2	TRBJ2-2	TRBD1
ASRRTTNEQF	TRBV19	TRBJ2-1	.
ASSFYSYGRSNQGYT	TRBV5-6	TRBJ1-2	.
ASTSNGYT	TRBV21-1	TRBJ1-2	.
ASSQGETSGYSTDTQY	TRBV4-3	TRBJ2-3	TRBD2
ASSLGTGASNTEAF	TRBV5-1	TRBJ1-1	TRBD1
ASSQRRYGEQPQH	TRBV5-6	TRBJ1-5	.
ASSPPSPGAGGLDTQY	TRBV28	TRBJ2-3	TRBD2
ASSVASRTDTQY	TRBV9	TRBJ2-3	.
ASSERPPGGYT	TRBV6-1	TRBJ1-2	.
ASSLDNSYGGEQY	TRBV11-3	TRBJ2-7	.
ATSDSGTDYGYT	TRBV24-1	TRBJ1-2	TRBD1
ASSQEAPRGGATNEKLF	TRBV4-1	TRBJ1-4	.
ASSLGYRGLEEKLF	TRBV5-6	TRBJ1-4	TRBD1
ASSQDSAANSPLH	TRBV3-1/TRBV3-2	TRBJ1-6	.
ASSVNSADTQY	TRBV10-1	TRBJ2-3	.